What follows is one T cell receptor beta chain and its context. The CDR3 is 19 residues long. Authors' processing steps: Reference gene primer amplification in the assay estimated nucleated cell counts. Profiled with immunoSEQ multiplex PCR; TCRdb holds only in-frame clones, not every one. D and trimming come from the DNA, and the V and J calls and clone size come from that table. The table has under 100,000 clones, around 87% seen once. The data were obtained in a study of blood T cell repertoires in COVID-19. Overall study context: Spain, Italy and the United States supplied samples that represented acute and convalescent COVID-19. PBMCs, B-cell-depleted T cells, or T cells were the source of the cDNA or gDNA that made up the material.

This clonotype originated in a human donor in a cohort sampled during active COVID-19. The sequenced sample consisted of peripheral blood. The chain couples TRBV21-1 to TRBJ1-4; TRBD1, as called in the table, went unchecked against the DNA. TRBV21-1 is a recognized pseudogene. The CDR3 DNA reads as TGTGCCAGCAGCCATGGACCGGGACAGGGGAATCGGCGGAACGAAAAACTGTTTTTT. It encodes CASSHGPGQGNRRNEKLFF.